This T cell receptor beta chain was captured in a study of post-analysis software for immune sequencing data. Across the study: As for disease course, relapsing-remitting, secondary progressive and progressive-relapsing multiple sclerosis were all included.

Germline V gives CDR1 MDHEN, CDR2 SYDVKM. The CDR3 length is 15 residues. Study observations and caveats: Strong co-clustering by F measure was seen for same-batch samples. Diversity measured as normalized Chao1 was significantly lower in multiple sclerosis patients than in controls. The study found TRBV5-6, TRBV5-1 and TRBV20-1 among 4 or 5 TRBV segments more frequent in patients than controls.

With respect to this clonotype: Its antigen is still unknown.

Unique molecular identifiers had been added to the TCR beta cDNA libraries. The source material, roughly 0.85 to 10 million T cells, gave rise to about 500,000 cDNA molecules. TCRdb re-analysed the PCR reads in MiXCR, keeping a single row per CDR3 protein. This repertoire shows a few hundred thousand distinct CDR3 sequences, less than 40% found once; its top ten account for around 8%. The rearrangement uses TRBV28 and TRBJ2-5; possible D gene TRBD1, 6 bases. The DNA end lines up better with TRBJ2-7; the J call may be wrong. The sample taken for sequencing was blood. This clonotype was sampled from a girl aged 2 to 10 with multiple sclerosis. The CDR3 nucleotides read TGTGCCAGCAGGGCGACAGGTTTGATTGTCCACGAGCAGTACTTC. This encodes CASRATGLIVHEQYF.